The 26 T cell receptor beta chains presented below share a single source sample, sequenced in a study of cytomegalovirus exposure and HLA in healthy donors. The PCR contained 60 Vbeta and 13 Jbeta primers. Some clones are missing from TCRdb's copy, which holds only in-frame ones; the method was immunoSEQ multiplex PCR. Altogether about 180,000 clones are present, 70% to 80% being singletons, with the ten largest covering roughly 1.6%. Sequencing input: PBMCs. The receptors stem from a man aged 18 to 30 in good health and CMV-seronegative.

The chain carries TRBV6-6 and TRBJ2-5; the D gene is possibly TRBD1 (6 bases). Judging by the DNA end, TRBJ2-7 fits better; the J call may be wrong. Germline loops: CDR1 MNHNY, CDR2 SVGAGI (reference sequence). CDR3 length: 12 amino acids. The CDR3 loop is CASRVLQGEQYF. The DNA for the CDR3 is TGTGCCAGCAGGGTACTACAGGGCGAGCAGTACTTC.

This clone came up a few times. The V gene is TRBV7-9, the J gene TRBJ2-7; D ambiguous. Trimming took 1 base from V and 0 from J, leaving 7 bases between them. The CDR3 covers 14 residues. Germline values: CDR1 SEHNR, CDR2 FQNEAQ (reference sequence). The CDR3 spells CASSLVPNSYEQYF. DNA for the CDR3: TGTGCCAGCAGCTTAGTCCCAAACTCCTACGAGCAGTACTTC. The full variable domain, in which reference TRBV7-9 and TRBJ2-7 provide the parts outside the CDR3, is DTGVSQNPRHKITKRGQNVTFRCDPISEHNRLYWYRQTLGQGPEFLTYFQNEAQLEKSRLLSDRFSAERPKGSFSTLEIQRTEQGDSAMYLCASSLVPNSYEQYFGPGTRLTVT.

The J gene is TRBJ1-1, the V gene TRBV5-4, with TRBD1 matching over 9 bases. Germline lookup yields CDR1 SGHNT and CDR2 YYREEE (reference sequence). The V gene end was trimmed by 4 bases and the J gene end by 2 bases; junction bases not matched to a gene: 12. The CDR3 contains 17 residues. Written as DNA, the CDR3 is TGTGCCAGCAGCCCGGGACAGGGTCGAATGCTCAACACTGAAGCTTTCTTT. Amino acid sequence: CASSPGQGRMLNTEAFF.

V and J are TRBV5-6 and TRBJ2-3, with TRBD1 matching over 7 bases. Per germline, CDR1 SGHDT and CDR2 YYEEEE. J gave up 10 bases and V 5 bases, and 10 bases lay outside the gene matches. The CDR3 has 13 amino acids. In DNA, the CDR3 is TGTGCCAGCAGACCGACAGGGATCGTGCCGCAGTATTTT. Encoded protein: CASRPTGIVPQYF.

This clone was seen more than once but under ten times. V is TRBV2 and J is TRBJ1-2; D is perhaps TRBD1 (5 bases). Germline V gene data show CDR1 as SNHLY and CDR2 as FYNNEI. The V end lost 3 bases, the J end lost 4 bases, and 18 bases lay between the germline ends. The CDR3 loop spans 16 amino acids. CDR3 sequence reads: CASSELSQATTYGYTF. CDR3 coding DNA: TGTGCCAGCAGTGAGTTATCACAGGCCACCACCTATGGCTACACCTTC.

This clone was detected a few times. The gene calls are TRBV5-4 and TRBJ1-3, with D possibly being TRBD1 (5 bases). CDR1 and CDR2 (germline): SGHNT, YYREEE (reference sequence). Trimming pared 4 bases from V and 1 base from J, leaving 15 bases between. The length of the CDR3 is 16 residues. The DNA for the CDR3 is TGTGCCAGCAGCGATGACGGGACTCTGTCTGGAAACACCATATATTTT. It specifies CASSDDGTLSGNTIYF.

The chain uses TRBV5-4 and TRBJ2-7; TRBD1 is a possible D gene (6 bases). Trimming stripped 4 bases from V and 1 base from J, with 15 bases between. CDR3 size: 15 residues. Germline loops: CDR1 SGHNT, CDR2 YYREEE (reference sequence). CDR3 region: CASSAGQYRSYEQYF. The CDR3 bases are TGTGCCAGCAGCGCAGGACAGTACCGATCCTACGAGCAGTACTTC.

Here the CDR3 DNA reads TGTGCCAGCAGCGTCCAGACAGGGCCCAGCGAGCAGTACTTC. It yields the protein CASSVQTGPSEQYF. The J gene is TRBJ2-7, the V gene TRBV9; 7 nucleotides line up with TRBD1. This CDR3 comprises 14 residues. The J segment lost 6 bases and the V segment lost 2 bases, leaving 8 bases of the junction unmatched. Germline V lookup: CDR1 SGDLS, CDR2 YYNGEE.

This clone was observed a few times. The chain combines TRBV6-5 with TRBJ2-7; 7 nucleotides agree with TRBD2. The CDR3 consists of 14 residues. J lost 5 bases, V lost 0 bases, and 4 bases had no gene match. CDR1 is MNHEY, CDR2 SVGAGI, per germline. The CDR3 sequence: CASSYSGGSHEQYF. CDR3 bases: TGTGCCAGCAGTTACTCCGGGGGGTCACACGAGCAGTACTTC.

CDR3 bases: TGTGCCTGGAGTATGGGACAGGGGGGGCAGCCCCAGCATTTT. Its translation: CAWSMGQGGQPQHF. V usage is TRBV30 and J usage is TRBJ1-5; TRBD1 matches at 11 bases. Germline CDR1 is GTSNPN and CDR2 is SVGIG (reference sequence). The ends lost 2 bases at V and 7 bases at J; junction bases unmatched: 4. CDR3 length: 14 residues.

The gene calls are TRBV5-1 and TRBJ1-1; tentatively, D is TRBD1 (5 bases). This CDR3 has 14 amino acids. V was pared by 7 bases and J by 2 bases, with 15 bases between. The germline CDR1 and CDR2 sequences are SGHRS and YFSETQ. The DNA of the CDR3 is TGCGCCAGCTCCAGGCGTACAGGAAACACTGAAGCTTTCTTT. Residues: CASSRRTGNTEAFF.

The chain carries TRBV27 and TRBJ1-3; 8 bases line up with TRBD1. This CDR3 is built from 16 residues. V lost 4 bases, J lost 2 bases, and 7 bases stayed unmatched. CDR1 and CDR2 from the germline V gene are MNHEY and SMNVEV (reference sequence). The CDR3 DNA reads TGTGCCAGCAGTTCACTGGACAGGGCAGCTGGAAACACCATATATTTT. Residues: CASSSLDRAAGNTIYF.

With respect to this clone: Other DNA sequences from this sample encode an identical CDR3 as well. The chain is built from TRBV7-8 and TRBJ2-7, with TRBD2 matching over 8 bases. Germline-derived CDR1 and CDR2 are SGHVS and FQNEAQ. Trimming removed 1 base from V and 2 bases from J; junction bases left unmatched: 10. The CDR3 extends over 17 amino acids. This CDR3 reads CASSLELGGGGTYEQYF. The CDR3 nucleotides read TGTGCCAGCAGCTTAGAGCTGGGTGGCGGGGGGACCTACGAGCAGTACTTC.

The chain uses TRBV7-9 and TRBJ1-3; unclear D gene. V lost 5 bases and J lost 0, with 5 bases in between. The CDR3 contains 13 residues. Germline lookup yields CDR1 SEHNR and CDR2 FQNEAQ (reference sequence). CDR3 sequence: CASSAYSGNTIYF. In nucleotides, the CDR3 is TGTGCCAGCAGCGCCTACTCTGGAAACACCATATATTTT.

The chain carries TRBV9 and TRBJ2-7, with D unclear. CDR1 is SGDLS, CDR2 YYNGEE, per germline. The V end was cut by 1 base, the J end by 0 bases, with 11 bases between. The CDR3 length is 15 residues. CDR3 bases: TGTGCCAGCAGCGTACTACCTGAAAGCTCCTACGAGCAGTACTTC. Its protein is CASSVLPESSYEQYF.

The chain recombines TRBV6-1 with TRBJ2-3, with TRBD2 matching over 7 bases. The V gene end was trimmed by 5 bases and the J gene end by 11 bases; junction bases not matched to a gene: 16. The germline CDR1 and CDR2 sequences are MNHNS and SASEGT. The CDR3 runs 15 residues. The CDR3 spells CASSPIRDYSRGQYF. The DNA for the CDR3 is TGTGCCAGCAGTCCCATCCGGGACTATTCGAGGGGGCAGTATTTT.

This sequence joins TRBV7-9 and TRBJ2-7; D ambiguous. V dropped 1 base and J dropped 2 bases, with 3 bases sitting between them. CDR3 size: 12 residues. Germline values: CDR1 SEHNR, CDR2 FQNEAQ (reference sequence). The CDR3 bases are TGTGCCAGCAGCTTAGATACCTACGAGCAGTACTTC. Translation gives CASSLDTYEQYF.

The rearrangement joins TRBV5-1 to TRBJ1-1; the match to TRBD1 covers 11 bases. The germline gives CDR1 SGHRS, CDR2 YFSETQ. V lost 4 bases to trimming and J lost 4 bases; unmatched junction nucleotides: 15. The CDR3 totals 18 residues. CDR3 residues: CASSRKDSGQGVITEAFF. DNA for the CDR3: TGCGCCAGCAGCCGTAAAGACTCGGGACAGGGGGTTATCACTGAAGCTTTCTTT.

A note on this clone: A read error may account for a junction end that differs from germline. The J gene is TRBJ2-2, the V gene TRBV30; no clear D. Germline V gene sequence: CDR1 GTSNPN, CDR2 SVGIG (reference sequence). This CDR3 comprises 13 residues. As DNA, the CDR3 is TGTACCTGGAGTGTAAACTCGCCCGGGGAGCTGTTTTTT. Protein: CTWSVNSPGELFF. Together with reference TRBV30 and TRBJ2-2, the CDR3 gives the full variable domain: SQTIHQWPATLVQPVGSPLSLECTVEGTSNPNLYWYRQAAGRGLQLLFYSVGIGQISSEVPQNLSASRPQDRQFILSSKKLLLSDSGFYLCTWSVNSPGELFFGEGSRLTVL.

This sequence joins TRBV29-1 and TRBJ1-1; D is possibly TRBD1 (6 bases). The ends were cut back, 8 bases at V and 3 bases at J, with 16 bases in the middle. CDR3 size: 13 residues. Germline CDR1 and CDR2: SQVTM and ANQGSEA. The CDR3 spells CSTQGGGDTEAFF. The CDR3 nucleotides are TGCAGCACCCAGGGAGGGGGGGACACTGAAGCTTTCTTT.

The V and J genes are TRBV15 and TRBJ2-1; 7 nucleotides align to TRBD1. Trimming at V came to 1 base and at J to 4 bases, leaving 7 bases not matched to a gene. In germline, CDR1 is LNHNV, CDR2 YYDKDF (reference sequence). The CDR3 sequence is 16 residues long. The CDR3 sequence is CATSRGPAGGYNEQFF. For the CDR3, the DNA is TGTGCCACCAGCAGAGGACCAGCAGGGGGATACAATGAGCAGTTCTTC.

This clone has only one observation. The genes are TRBV18 and TRBJ2-7; D is possibly TRBD2 (5 bases). CDR3 size: 12 residues. Trimming took off 8 bases at V and 5 bases at J, with 13 bases between the two ends. CDR1 and CDR2 (germline): KGHSH, LQKENI. The CDR3 sequence: CASRGDTDEQYF. The CDR3 DNA reads TGTGCCAGCCGGGGTGACACCGACGAGCAGTACTTC. Together with reference TRBV18 and TRBJ2-7, the CDR3 gives the full variable domain: NAGVMQNPRHLVRRRGQEARLRCSPMKGHSHVYWYRQLPEEGLKFMVYLQKENIIDESGMPKERFSAEFPKEGPSILRIQQVVRGDSAAYFCASRGDTDEQYFGPGTRLTVT.

V is TRBV5-8 and J is TRBJ2-1, with D perhaps matching TRBD2 (5 bases). CDR1 and CDR2 from the germline V gene are SGHTS and YDEGEE. The CDR3 has 11 amino acids. The V end was cut by 1 base, the J end by 12 bases, with 8 bases between. The CDR3 region has the DNA TGTGCCAGCAGCTTGAGACGGGGGCAGTTCTTC. Its protein is CASSLRRGQFF.

The chain carries TRBV29-1 and TRBJ2-1; D remains unclear. Germline V gene data show CDR1 as SQVTM and CDR2 as ANQGSEA. Trimming removed 1 base from V and 11 bases from J, with 15 bases in between. This CDR3 comprises 13 residues. The chain's CDR3 is CSVEAPGGAKQFF. CDR3 DNA sequence: TGCAGCGTTGAAGCCCCGGGTGGAGCGAAGCAGTTCTTC.

This chain links TRBV30 with TRBJ1-6; possibly TRBD1 for D (5 bases). The length of the CDR3 is 16 residues. The V gene's germline CDR1 is GTSNPN and CDR2 SVGIG (reference sequence). Trimming stripped 3 bases from V and 11 bases from J, with 23 bases between. The CDR3: CAWRGEGLGLLAPLHF. CDR3 nucleotide sequence: TGTGCCTGGAGGGGGGAGGGTTTAGGCCTTTTGGCACCCCTCCACTTT.

The rearrangement joins TRBV7-5 to TRBJ2-3; the table assigns TRBD2, which was not confirmed against the DNA. TRBV7-5 is reported as a pseudogene. CDR3 length: 16 amino acids. The chain's CDR3 is CARSLIANTFTDTQYF. DNA of the CDR3: TGTGCCAGAAGCTTAATCGCTAATACCTTCACAGATACGCAGTATTTT.